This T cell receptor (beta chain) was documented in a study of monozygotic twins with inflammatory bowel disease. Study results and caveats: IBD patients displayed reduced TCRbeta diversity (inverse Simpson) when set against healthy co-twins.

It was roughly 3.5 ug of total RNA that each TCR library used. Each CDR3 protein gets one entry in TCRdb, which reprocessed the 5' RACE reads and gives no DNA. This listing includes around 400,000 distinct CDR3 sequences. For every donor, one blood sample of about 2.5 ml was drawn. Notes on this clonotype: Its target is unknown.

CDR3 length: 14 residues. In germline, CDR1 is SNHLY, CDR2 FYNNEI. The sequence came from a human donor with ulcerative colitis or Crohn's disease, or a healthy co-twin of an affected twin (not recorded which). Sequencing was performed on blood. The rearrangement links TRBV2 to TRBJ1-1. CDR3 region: CAGRGGSRNTEAFF. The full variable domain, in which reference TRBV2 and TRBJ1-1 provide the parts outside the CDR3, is EPEVTQTPSHQVTQMGQEVILRCVPISNHLYFYWYRQILGQKVEFLVSFYNNEISEKSEIFDDQFSVERPDGSNFTLKIRSTKLEDSAMYFCAGRGGSRNTEAFFGQGTRLTVV.